The 2 T cell receptor beta chains presented below share a single source sample, sequenced in a study of OX40 agonist ivuxolimab in advanced cancers. Generated by immunoSEQ multiplex PCR, the TCRdb table keeps only in-frame clones and is missing some. Counted here are about 110,000 clones, more than 85% occurring once; the ten biggest clones make up about 1.2%. The source was CD4+ or CD8+ T cells sorted from blood, collected in a trial of the OX40 agonist ivuxolimab. The receptors were sampled from an adult with an advanced solid tumor such as melanoma, head and neck, liver or kidney cancer.

This rearrangement joins TRBV28 to TRBJ1-5; tentatively, D is TRBD1 (6 bases). The V and J ends lost 5 bases and 1 base respectively, with 18 bases between them. The germline V gene encodes CDR1 MDHEN and CDR2 SYDVKM. This CDR3 contains 17 residues. The CDR3 region is CASSPPHRVRSNQPQHF. The CDR3 DNA reads as TGTGCCAGCAGTCCCCCACACAGGGTTAGGAGCAATCAGCCCCAGCATTTT.

The rearrangement joins TRBV7-8 to TRBJ2-1; D possibly uses TRBD1 or TRBD2 (6 bases each). The length of the CDR3 is 15 residues. V lost 5 bases, J lost 1 base, and 12 bases lay in between. Germline CDR1 and CDR2: SGHVS and FQNEAQ. The chain's CDR3 is CASSTRGASYNEQFF. Here the CDR3 DNA reads TGTGCCAGCAGCACGAGGGGGGCTTCCTACAATGAGCAGTTCTTC.